These T cell receptor beta chains were read from a single sample in a study of shared clonotypes between healthy human individuals. Profiled with immunoSEQ multiplex PCR; TCRdb holds only in-frame clones, not every one. The sample carries approximately 2.5 million clones, 93% recorded once. The sample was naive CD4+ T cells from PBMCs. These TCRs come from a man aged 18 to 29 in good health. Some clones in this sample may be carry-over from other donors' samples. The CDR3 runs from the conserved cysteine through the conserved F or W. Clone size is not always given. Where it is, it says once, few, many or a class for expanded clones.

J gene: TRBJ2-2
clone size: .
V gene: TRBV5-1
CDR3 protein: CASSLTDTGELFF

J gene: TRBJ1-1
clone size: few
V gene: TRBV7-3
CDR3 protein: CASSLTGKGTEAFF

J gene: TRBJ2-2
clone size: .
V gene: TRBV14
CDR3 protein: CASSQEITTGELFF

J gene: TRBJ1-2
clone size: .
V gene: TRBV29-1
CDR3 protein: CSVFSRGPYGYTF

J gene: TRBJ2-7
clone size: .
V gene: TRBV28
CDR3 protein: CASSSGTWGDEQYF

J gene: TRBJ1-1
clone size: few
V gene: TRBV5-1
CDR3 protein: CASSLWGYTEAFF

J gene: .
clone size: .
V gene: TRBV18
CDR3 protein: CASSPGTSGYEQYF

J gene: TRBJ1-5
clone size: .
V gene: TRBV18
CDR3 protein: CASSPDGWQSPQHF

J gene: TRBJ1-2
clone size: once
V gene: TRBV2
CDR3 protein: CASSEDRDYGYTF

J gene: TRBJ2-1
clone size: .
V gene: TRBV28
CDR3 protein: CASSFTTGGHEQFF

J gene: TRBJ2-2
clone size: .
V gene: TRBV11-3
CDR3 protein: CASSFDRGPTGELFF

J gene: TRBJ2-1
clone size: .
V gene: TRBV7-2
CDR3 protein: CASNQGLIYNEQFF

J gene: TRBJ2-3
clone size: .
V gene: TRBV11-2
CDR3 protein: CASSTRLGGGTDTQYF

J gene: TRBJ2-1
clone size: .
V gene: TRBV6-5
CDR3 protein: CASRPSGSGEQFF

J gene: TRBJ2-7
clone size: .
V gene: TRBV7-2
CDR3 protein: CASSYGTGNYEQYF

J gene: TRBJ2-1
clone size: .
V gene: TRBV27
CDR3 protein: CASSFGQLWNEQFF

J gene: TRBJ2-3
clone size: once
V gene: TRBV28
CDR3 protein: CASSRTSLGSDTQYF

J gene: TRBJ1-5
clone size: .
V gene: TRBV7-2
CDR3 protein: CASSLRVSNQPQHF

J gene: TRBJ2-3
clone size: .
V gene: TRBV9
CDR3 protein: CASSVTTSGRGTQYF

J gene: TRBJ2-7
clone size: once
V gene: TRBV5-1
CDR3 protein: CASSLGLAGAFYEQYF

J gene: TRBJ1-2
clone size: .
V gene: TRBV7-9
CDR3 protein: CASSLRGASRDGYTF

J gene: TRBJ2-3
clone size: .
V gene: TRBV28
CDR3 protein: CASSIAGAADTQYF

J gene: TRBJ2-7
clone size: .
V gene: TRBV28
CDR3 protein: CASSLPTTYEQYF

J gene: TRBJ2-1
clone size: .
V gene: TRBV6-5
CDR3 protein: CASIAFNEQFF

J gene: TRBJ1-1
clone size: .
V gene: TRBV27
CDR3 protein: CASSLSNAGKAFF

J gene: TRBJ2-5
clone size: .
V gene: TRBV6-1
CDR3 protein: CASSEAWGIQETQYF

J gene: TRBJ1-4
clone size: .
V gene: TRBV7-9
CDR3 protein: CASSLGQGKGTNEKLFF

J gene: TRBJ1-5
clone size: .
V gene: TRBV9
CDR3 protein: CASSVGTNQPQHF

J gene: TRBJ2-2
clone size: .
V gene: TRBV9
CDR3 protein: CASSPGQGATGELFF

J gene: TRBJ2-1
clone size: .
V gene: TRBV5-6
CDR3 protein: CASSRTGSNEQFF

J gene: TRBJ2-1
clone size: .
V gene: TRBV4-1
CDR3 protein: CASSQLGGKSYNEQFF

J gene: TRBJ2-7
clone size: .
V gene: TRBV29-1
CDR3 protein: CSALGPRTSGIEQYF

J gene: TRBJ1-2
clone size: .
V gene: TRBV4-1
CDR3 protein: CASTQSGGDGYTF

J gene: TRBJ1-3
clone size: .
V gene: TRBV5-1
CDR3 protein: CASSKGDNSGNTIYF

J gene: .
clone size: .
V gene: TRBV7-2
CDR3 protein: CASSSWDRGPAGELFF

J gene: TRBJ2-7
clone size: once
V gene: TRBV29-1
CDR3 protein: CSVSNRGAPYEQYF

J gene: TRBJ2-7
clone size: .
V gene: TRBV10-3
CDR3 protein: CAISESMGDSQYF

J gene: TRBJ2-7
clone size: .
V gene: TRBV7-2
CDR3 protein: CASSLMGTTSYEQYF

J gene: TRBJ2-3
clone size: .
V gene: TRBV6-6
CDR3 protein: CASSLGGGFQTDTQYF

J gene: TRBJ2-5
clone size: .
V gene: TRBV4-2
CDR3 protein: CASSQVTSGGGETQYF

J gene: TRBJ2-7
clone size: .
V gene: TRBV2
CDR3 protein: CASSDRQKSGGHEQYF

J gene: TRBJ2-7
clone size: .
V gene: TRBV12-5
CDR3 protein: CASGFSRPAGAYEQYF

J gene: TRBJ1-4
clone size: .
V gene: TRBV19
CDR3 protein: CASSRRRGSTNEKLFF